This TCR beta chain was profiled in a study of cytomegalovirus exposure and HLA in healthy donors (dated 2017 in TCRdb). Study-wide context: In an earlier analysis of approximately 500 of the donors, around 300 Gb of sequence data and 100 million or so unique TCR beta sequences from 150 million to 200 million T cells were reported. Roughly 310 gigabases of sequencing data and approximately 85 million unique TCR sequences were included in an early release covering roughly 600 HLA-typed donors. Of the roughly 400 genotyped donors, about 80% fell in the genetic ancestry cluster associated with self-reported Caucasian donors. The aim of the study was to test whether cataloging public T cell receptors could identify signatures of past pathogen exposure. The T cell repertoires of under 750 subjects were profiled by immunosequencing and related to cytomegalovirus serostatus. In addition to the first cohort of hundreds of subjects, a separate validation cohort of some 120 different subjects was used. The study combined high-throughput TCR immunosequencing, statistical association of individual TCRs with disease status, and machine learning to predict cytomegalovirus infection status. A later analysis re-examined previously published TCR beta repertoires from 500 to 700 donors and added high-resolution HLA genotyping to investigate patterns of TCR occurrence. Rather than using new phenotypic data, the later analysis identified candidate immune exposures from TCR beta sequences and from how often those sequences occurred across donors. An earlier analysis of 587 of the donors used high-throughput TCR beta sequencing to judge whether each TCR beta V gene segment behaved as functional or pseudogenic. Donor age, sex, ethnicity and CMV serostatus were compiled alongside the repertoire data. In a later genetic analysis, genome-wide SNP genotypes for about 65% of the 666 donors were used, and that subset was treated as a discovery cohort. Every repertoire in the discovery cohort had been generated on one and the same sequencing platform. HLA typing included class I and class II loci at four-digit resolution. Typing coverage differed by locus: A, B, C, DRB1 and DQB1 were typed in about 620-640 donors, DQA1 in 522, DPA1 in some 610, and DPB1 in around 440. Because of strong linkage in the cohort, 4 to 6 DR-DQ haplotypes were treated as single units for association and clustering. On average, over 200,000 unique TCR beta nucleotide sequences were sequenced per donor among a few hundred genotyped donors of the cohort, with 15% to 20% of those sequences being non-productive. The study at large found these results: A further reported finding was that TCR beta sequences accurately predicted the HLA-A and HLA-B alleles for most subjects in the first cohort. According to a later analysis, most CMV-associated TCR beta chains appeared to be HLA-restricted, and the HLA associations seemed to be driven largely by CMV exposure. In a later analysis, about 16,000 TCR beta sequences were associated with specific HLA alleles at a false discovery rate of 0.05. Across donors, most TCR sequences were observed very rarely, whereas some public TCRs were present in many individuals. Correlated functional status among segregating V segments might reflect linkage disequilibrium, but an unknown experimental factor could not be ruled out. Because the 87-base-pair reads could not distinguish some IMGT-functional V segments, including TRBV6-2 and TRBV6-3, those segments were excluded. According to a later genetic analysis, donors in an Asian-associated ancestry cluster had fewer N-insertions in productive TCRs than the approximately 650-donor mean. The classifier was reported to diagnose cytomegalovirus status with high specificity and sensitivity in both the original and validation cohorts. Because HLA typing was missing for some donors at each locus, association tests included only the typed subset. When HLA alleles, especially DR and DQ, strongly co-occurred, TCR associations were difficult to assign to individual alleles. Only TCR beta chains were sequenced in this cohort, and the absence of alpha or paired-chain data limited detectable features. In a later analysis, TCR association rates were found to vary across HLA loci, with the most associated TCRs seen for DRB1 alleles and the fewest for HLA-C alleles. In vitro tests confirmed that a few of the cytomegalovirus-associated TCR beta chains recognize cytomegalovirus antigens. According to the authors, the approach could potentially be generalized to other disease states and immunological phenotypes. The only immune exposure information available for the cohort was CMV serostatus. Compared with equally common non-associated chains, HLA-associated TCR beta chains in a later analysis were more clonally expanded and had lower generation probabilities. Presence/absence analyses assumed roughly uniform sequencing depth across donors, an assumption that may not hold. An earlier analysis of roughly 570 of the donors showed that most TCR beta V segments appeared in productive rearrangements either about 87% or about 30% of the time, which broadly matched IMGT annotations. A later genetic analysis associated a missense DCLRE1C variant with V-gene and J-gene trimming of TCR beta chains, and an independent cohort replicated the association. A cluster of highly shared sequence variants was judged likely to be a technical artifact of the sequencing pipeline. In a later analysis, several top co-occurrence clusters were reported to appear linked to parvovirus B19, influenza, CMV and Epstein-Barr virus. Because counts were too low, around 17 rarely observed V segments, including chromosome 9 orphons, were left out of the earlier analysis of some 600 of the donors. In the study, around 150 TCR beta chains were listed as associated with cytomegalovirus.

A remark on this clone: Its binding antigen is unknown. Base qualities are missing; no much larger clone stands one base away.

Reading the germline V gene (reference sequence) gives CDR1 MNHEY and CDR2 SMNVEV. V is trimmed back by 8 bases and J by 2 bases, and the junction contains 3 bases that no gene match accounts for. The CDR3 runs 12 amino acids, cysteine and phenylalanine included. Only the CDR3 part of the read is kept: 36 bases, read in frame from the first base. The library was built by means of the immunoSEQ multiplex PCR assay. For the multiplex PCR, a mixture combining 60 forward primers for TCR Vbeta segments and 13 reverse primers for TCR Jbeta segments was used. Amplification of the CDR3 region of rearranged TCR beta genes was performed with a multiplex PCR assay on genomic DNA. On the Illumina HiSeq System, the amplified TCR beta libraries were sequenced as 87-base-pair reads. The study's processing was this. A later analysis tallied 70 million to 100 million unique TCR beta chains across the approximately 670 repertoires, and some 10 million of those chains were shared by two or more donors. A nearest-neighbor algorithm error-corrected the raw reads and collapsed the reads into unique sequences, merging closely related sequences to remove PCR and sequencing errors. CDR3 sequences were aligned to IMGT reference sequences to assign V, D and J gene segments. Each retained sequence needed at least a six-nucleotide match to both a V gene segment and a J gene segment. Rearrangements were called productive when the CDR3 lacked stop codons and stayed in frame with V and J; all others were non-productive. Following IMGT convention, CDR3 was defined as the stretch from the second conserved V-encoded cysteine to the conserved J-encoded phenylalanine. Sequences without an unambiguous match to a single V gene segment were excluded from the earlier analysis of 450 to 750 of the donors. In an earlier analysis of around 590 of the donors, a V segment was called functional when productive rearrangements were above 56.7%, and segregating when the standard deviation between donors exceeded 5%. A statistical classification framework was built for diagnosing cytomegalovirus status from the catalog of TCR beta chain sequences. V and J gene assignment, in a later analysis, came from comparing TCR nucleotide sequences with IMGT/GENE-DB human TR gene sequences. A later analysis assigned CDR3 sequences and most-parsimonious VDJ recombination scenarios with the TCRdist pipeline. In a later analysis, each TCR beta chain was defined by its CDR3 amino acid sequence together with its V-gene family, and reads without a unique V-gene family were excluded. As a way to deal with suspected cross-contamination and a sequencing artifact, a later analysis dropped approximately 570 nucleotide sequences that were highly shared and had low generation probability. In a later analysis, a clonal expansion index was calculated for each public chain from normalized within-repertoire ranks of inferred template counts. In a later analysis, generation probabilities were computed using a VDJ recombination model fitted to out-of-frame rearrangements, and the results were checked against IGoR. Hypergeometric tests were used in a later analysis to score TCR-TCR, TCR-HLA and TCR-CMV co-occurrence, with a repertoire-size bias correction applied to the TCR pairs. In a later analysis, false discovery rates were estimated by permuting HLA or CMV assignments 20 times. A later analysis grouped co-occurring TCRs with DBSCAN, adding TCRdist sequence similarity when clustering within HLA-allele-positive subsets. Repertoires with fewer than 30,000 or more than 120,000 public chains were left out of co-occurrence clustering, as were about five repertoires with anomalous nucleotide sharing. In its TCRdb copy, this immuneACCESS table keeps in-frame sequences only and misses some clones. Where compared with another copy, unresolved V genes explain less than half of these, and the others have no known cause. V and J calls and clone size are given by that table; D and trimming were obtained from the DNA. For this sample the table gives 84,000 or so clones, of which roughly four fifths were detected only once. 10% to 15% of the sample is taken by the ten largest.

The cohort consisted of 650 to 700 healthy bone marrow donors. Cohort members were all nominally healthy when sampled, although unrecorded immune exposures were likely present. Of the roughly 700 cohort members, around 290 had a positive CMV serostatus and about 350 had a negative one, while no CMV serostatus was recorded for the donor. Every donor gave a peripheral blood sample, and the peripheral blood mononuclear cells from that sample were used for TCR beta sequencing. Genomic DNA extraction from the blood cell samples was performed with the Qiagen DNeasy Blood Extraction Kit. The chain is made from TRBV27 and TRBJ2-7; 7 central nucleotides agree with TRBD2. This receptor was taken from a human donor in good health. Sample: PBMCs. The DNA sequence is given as TGTGCCAGCGGCGGGGGACCCTACGAGCAGTACTTC. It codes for CASGGGPYEQYF.